A single sample gave rise to the 25 T cell receptor beta chains below, sequenced in a study of early T cells in non-severe SARS-CoV-2 infection. TCRdb recomputed calls from the 5' RACE reads with MiXCR, one row per CDR3 protein. Here the sample spans about 52,000 distinct CDR3 sequences, 9.5% to 11% being singletons. The material sequenced was whole blood. These receptor sequences come from an adult who was a healthcare worker with PCR-confirmed SARS-CoV-2 infection or an uninfected control (not recorded which).

In this sample, this clonotype turned up a few times. This rearrangement joins TRBV29-1 to TRBJ1-6; D ambiguous. The V gene lost 4 bases and the J gene lost 6 bases, with 13 bases spanning the gap. This CDR3 contains 14 residues. CDR1 and CDR2 from the germline V gene are SQVTM and ANQGSEA. CDR3 sequence reads: CSVGEGSGNSPLHF. CDR3 coding DNA: TGCAGCGTTGGAGAAGGATCCGGTAATTCACCCCTCCACTTT.

The rearrangement uses TRBV5-1 and TRBJ1-1; 9 bases fit TRBD1. This CDR3 spans 15 amino acids. Unmatched junction bases numbered 7, after V lost 7 bases and J lost 0 bases. The germline V gene encodes CDR1 SGHRS and CDR2 YFSETQ. This CDR3 reads CASGTGTGLNTEAFF. Written as DNA, the CDR3 is TGCGCCAGCGGAACCGGGACAGGGCTGAACACTGAAGCTTTCTTT.

This clonotype was detected many times. CDR3 loop: CASSPSSGRPYEQYF. DNA of the CDR3: TGCGCCAGCAGCCCTTCTAGCGGGAGGCCGTACGAGCAGTACTTC. J is TRBJ2-7 and V is TRBV5-1, with 11 bases lining up with TRBD2. The trim removed 4 bases at V and 4 bases at J, leaving 7 bases unmatched. The CDR3 is made up of 15 amino acids. CDR1 SGHRS and CDR2 YFSETQ come from the germline V gene.

The V and J genes are TRBV6-4 and TRBJ2-3; 8 bases are a match to TRBD2. Unmatched junction bases numbered 4, after V lost 3 bases and J lost 2 bases. Per germline, CDR1 MRHNA and CDR2 SNTAGT. This CDR3 is 15 amino acids long. This CDR3 is CASSDSGADTDTQYF. The CDR3 nucleotides are TGTGCCAGCAGTGATAGCGGGGCGGACACAGATACGCAGTATTTT.

This chain links TRBV12-3 or TRBV12-4 with TRBJ2-3; TRBD1 is a possible D gene (7 bases). The CDR3 consists of 14 residues. V was pared by 6 bases and J by 2 bases, with 12 bases between. The CDR3 DNA reads as TGTGCCAGCAGGCGGGACAGTCCCACAGATACGCAGTATTTT. Translated, it gives CASRRDSPTDTQYF.

The table lists this clonotype with many counts. J is TRBJ1-6 and V is TRBV7-9, with D perhaps matching TRBD1 (6 bases). Germline CDR1 SEHNR, CDR2 FQNEAQ (reference sequence). V gave up 5 bases and J gave up 6 bases, with 8 bases separating them. The CDR3 spans 13 residues. The CDR3 DNA follows: TGTGCCAGCAGCGGACAGCTTAATTCACCCCTCCACTTT. Translating gives CASSGQLNSPLHF.

This clonotype turned up a few times. The CDR3 nucleotides are TGTGCCAGCAGCACCGCCGGGACAGATAATGAAAAACTGTTTTTT. It is translated as CASSTAGTDNEKLFF. The genes are TRBV7-9 and TRBJ1-4; 7 bases match TRBD1. CDR3 length: 15 residues. CDR1 and CDR2 from the germline V gene are SEHNR and FQNEAQ (reference sequence). J gave up 4 bases and V 5 bases, and 7 bases lay outside the gene matches.

The V and J genes are TRBV6-2 or TRBV6-3 and TRBJ2-7; D may match TRBD1 or TRBD2 (5 bases each). The CDR3 contains 16 residues. V gave up 5 bases and J gave up 2 bases, with 19 bases separating them. Germline CDR1 is MNHEY and CDR2 is SVGEGT. Written as DNA, the CDR3 is TGTGCCAGCAGTCCCCTCGGGACCCCGGACGCCTACGAGCAGTACTTC. The encoded protein is CASSPLGTPDAYEQYF.

Only a few counts were recorded for this clonotype. The chain links TRBV12-3 or TRBV12-4 to TRBJ2-5, with D perhaps TRBD2 (5 bases). This CDR3 contains 15 residues. Trimming removed 6 bases from V and 5 bases from J, with 19 bases in between. The CDR3 DNA is TGTGCCAGCAGAGAATCCTCTAGCCTATGGGAGACCCAGTACTTC. It codes for CASRESSSLWETQYF.

The gene calls are TRBV12-3 or TRBV12-4 and TRBJ2-5; 8 bases fit TRBD2. J gave up 3 bases and V 6 bases, and 9 bases lay outside the gene matches. The CDR3 consists of 15 residues. In DNA, the CDR3 is TGTGCCAGCAGGTCGATCGGACTAGCTAAAGAGACCCAGTACTTC. Its protein is CASRSIGLAKETQYF.

The chain employs TRBV2 and TRBJ1-5; no definite D call. In germline, CDR1 is SNHLY, CDR2 FYNNEI. V lost 8 bases and J lost 7, with 15 bases in between. There are 13 residues in the CDR3. CDR3 protein: CASHFDPRQPQHF. The CDR3 DNA follows: TGTGCCAGCCACTTCGACCCCAGGCAGCCCCAGCATTTT.

This clonotype was detected many times. The V call is TRBV6-1, the J call TRBJ1-5, with a weak D call TRBD1 (5 bases). With 2 bases removed from V and 8 bases from J, the gap between germline ends came to 16 bases. Germline loops: CDR1 MNHNS, CDR2 SASEGT. The CDR3 runs 15 residues. CDR3 region: CASSERWGSIEPQHF. DNA for the CDR3: TGTGCCAGCAGTGAACGTTGGGGGAGTATCGAGCCCCAGCATTTT.

In this sample, this clonotype turned up many times. The rearrangement uses TRBV7-6 and TRBJ2-3; D call uncertain. CDR3 length equals 12 residues. V was cut by 6 bases and J by 3 bases, with 7 bases left in between. Germline CDR1 is SGHVS and CDR2 is FNYEAQ. CDR3 nucleotide sequence: TGTGCCAGCAGGGGCACGACAGATACGCAGTATTTT. Translation gives CASRGTTDTQYF.

This rearrangement joins TRBV6-2 or TRBV6-3 to TRBJ2-2; 11 nucleotides agree with TRBD2. The germline CDR1 and CDR2 sequences are MNHEY and SVGEGT. The V segment lost 4 bases and the J segment 4 bases; nucleotides outside the gene matches: 5. The CDR3 is made up of 16 amino acids. As DNA, the CDR3 is TGTGCCAGCAGTTCTAGCGGGGGGTCCCCCACCGGGGAGCTGTTTTTT. It is translated as CASSSSGGSPTGELFF.

This clonotype was counted ten times or more. V and J are TRBV11-3 and TRBJ2-3; TRBD2 is a possible D gene (5 bases). V lost 0 bases, J lost 0 bases, and 10 bases lay in between. This CDR3 comprises 16 residues. The V gene's germline CDR1 is SGHNT and CDR2 YENEEA. The CDR3 loop reads CASSLDGTGSTDTQYF. The CDR3 DNA reads as TGTGCCAGCAGCTTAGATGGCACGGGGAGCACAGATACGCAGTATTTT.

Of note for this clonotype: Just one base apart from a much larger clone, this may be a read error. The CDR3, as DNA: TGTGCCAGCAGTGAAGCCCTCCCCGGAGGGCCTCACTACGAGCGGTACTTC. Protein sequence: CASSEALPGGPHYERYF. The rearrangement joins TRBV6-1 to TRBJ2-7; tentative D call: TRBD2 (6 bases). The CDR3 extends over 17 amino acids. The germline CDR1 and CDR2 sequences are MNHNS and SASEGT.

There are many counts of this clonotype. V gene TRBV5-1 combines with J gene TRBJ2-1; no reliable D call. This CDR3 has 14 residues. V lost 3 bases and J lost 7, with 14 bases in between. CDR1 and CDR2 from the germline V gene are SGHRS and YFSETQ. The CDR3 sequence is CASSYYPGRNEQFF. The CDR3 DNA sequence: TGCGCCAGCAGCTACTACCCCGGAAGGAATGAGCAGTTCTTC.

This clonotype was recorded many times. The chain joins TRBV7-2 to TRBJ2-1, with D perhaps assigned TRBD1 or TRBD2 (6 bases each). V shed 5 bases and J shed 9 bases, with 26 bases lying between them. The CDR3 runs 17 residues. Germline CDR1 SGHTA, CDR2 FQGNSA. CDR3: CASSPLRLADWGREQFF. In DNA, the CDR3 is TGTGCCAGCAGCCCTTTACGGTTAGCGGACTGGGGGCGTGAGCAGTTCTTC.

This clonotype appeared many times. The rearrangement links TRBV12-3 or TRBV12-4 to TRBJ1-1, with D unclear. This CDR3 is built from 13 residues. V was trimmed by 5 bases and J by 1 base, leaving 8 bases between them. The CDR3 region is CASSEIGNTEAFF. The CDR3, as DNA: TGTGCCAGCAGTGAGATAGGGAACACTGAAGCTTTCTTT.

This CDR3 is CASTGVEGQPQHF. Written as DNA, the CDR3 is TGTGCCAGCACCGGGGTAGAGGGGCAGCCCCAGCATTTT. The rearrangement joins TRBV28 to TRBJ1-5, with TRBD1 as a possible D gene (5 bases). The CDR3 runs 13 residues. V was shortened by 7 bases and J by 7 bases, with 14 bases between the two germline ends. Per the germline V gene, CDR1 is MDHEN and CDR2 is SYDVKM. The full variable domain, its missing parts supplied by reference TRBV28 and TRBJ1-5, is DVKVTQSSRYLVKRTGEKVFLECVQDMDHENMFWYRQDPGLGLRLIYFSYDVKMKEKGDIPEGYSVSREKKERFSLILESASTNQTSMYLCASTGVEGQPQHFGDGTRLSIL.

Many counts were recorded for this clonotype. The J gene is TRBJ1-5, the V gene TRBV7-2; D may be TRBD1 (5 bases). Looked up from germline, CDR1 is SGHTA and CDR2 is FQGNSA. This CDR3 is 12 amino acids long. V lost 4 bases, J lost 4 bases, and 5 bases lay in between. CDR3 coding DNA: TGTGCCAGCAGCTCAGGGAATCAGCCCCAGCATTTT. Translation gives CASSSGNQPQHF.

This clonotype occurred a few times. The J gene is TRBJ2-3, the V gene TRBV24-1; tentatively, D is TRBD2 (5 bases). Trimming shortened V by 4 bases and J by 5 bases, and 9 bases separated the two germline ends. The CDR3 is made up of 13 amino acids. The germline gives CDR1 KGHDR, CDR2 SFDVKD. CDR3 nucleotide sequence: TGTGCCACCAGTGAACCGGGGAGAGATACGCAGTATTTT. Encoded protein: CATSEPGRDTQYF.

The chain couples TRBV28 to TRBJ1-1, with TRBD1 matching over 7 bases. The germline V gene has CDR1 MDHEN and CDR2 SYDVKM. V trimming: 1 base; J trimming: 6 bases; junction bases outside the gene matches: 5. The CDR3 loop spans 14 amino acids. CDR3 protein: CASSLYAGGSEAFF. CDR3 coding DNA: TGTGCCAGCAGTTTATATGCAGGGGGGTCTGAAGCTTTCTTT.

V gene TRBV5-5 combines with J gene TRBJ1-6; 7 bases line up with TRBD1. Trimming removed 4 bases from V and 9 bases from J; junction bases left unmatched: 7. CDR1 and CDR2 from the germline V gene are SGHKS and YYEKEE (reference sequence). The CDR3 spans 14 residues. This CDR3 is CASSRQGEASPLHF. Written as DNA, the CDR3 is TGTGCCAGCAGCCGACAGGGAGAGGCTTCACCCCTCCACTTT. Variable domain in full (rest from reference TRBV5-5 and TRBJ1-6): DAGVTQSPTHLIKTRGQQVTLRCSPISGHKSVSWYQQVLGQGPQFIFQYYEKEERGRGNFPDRFSARQFPNYSSELNVNALLLGDSALYLCASSRQGEASPLHFGNGTRLTVT.

This clonotype is termed medium-sized (0.01 to 0.1%). The chain employs TRBV20-1 and TRBJ1-1; 7 nucleotides agree with TRBD1. Trimming cost V 3 bases and J 1 base; bases outside gene matches: 2. Germline V lookup: CDR1 DFQATT, CDR2 SNEGSKA (reference sequence). This CDR3 is built from 13 residues. The CDR3 sequence is CSASWDRNTEAFF. DNA of the CDR3: TGCAGTGCTAGTTGGGACAGGAACACTGAAGCTTTCTTT.